This passage covers 20 T cell receptor beta chains from one sample sequenced in a study of T cell repertoires in cytomegalovirus infection. TCRdb re-called the reads through MiXCR, storing one row per CDR3 protein. The table lists about 230,000 distinct CDR3 sequences, 22% of them singletons. The source material was CD8+ T cells from PBMCs. The source of these receptors is a human donor in good health (CMV status not recorded). Some clones in this sample may be carry-over from other donors' samples.

This clonotype turned up a few times. This chain joins TRBV6-6 and TRBJ1-6; no clear D gene. V was pared by 0 bases and J by 0 bases, with 9 bases between. The CDR3 consists of 17 residues. In germline, CDR1 is MNHNY, CDR2 SVGAGI (reference sequence). The CDR3 spells CASSYSRTNSYNSPLHF. The CDR3 bases are TGTGCCAGCAGTTACTCGAGGACCAACTCCTATAATTCACCCCTCCACTTT.

J is TRBJ2-2 and V is TRBV7-7; D unclear. Germline V CDR1 and CDR2: SSHAT, FNYEAQ (reference sequence). This CDR3 region has 17 residues. The V end lost 5 bases, the J end lost 0 bases, and 16 bases lay between the germline ends. CDR3 protein: CASSPVVGPANTGELFF. The CDR3 DNA is TGTGCCAGCAGCCCCGTGGTAGGACCCGCGAACACCGGGGAGCTGTTTTTT. Together with reference TRBV7-7 and TRBJ2-2, the CDR3 gives the full variable domain: GAGVSQSPRYKVTKRGQDVTLRCDPISSHATLYWYQQALGQGPEFLTYFNYEAQPDKSGLPSDRFSAERPEGSISTLTIQRTEQRDSAMYRCASSPVVGPANTGELFFGEGSRLTVL.

In its sample, this clonotype was seen many times. The chain employs TRBV20-1 and TRBJ2-7; 8 bases match TRBD2. CDR1 is DFQATT and CDR2 is SNEGSKA in the germline V gene (reference sequence). Germline trimming cut 3 bases from V and 0 bases from J; bases unmatched to any gene: 7. The CDR3 is 15 residues long. The CDR3 sequence is CSARVFGTSSYEQYF. The CDR3 coding sequence is TGCAGTGCTAGGGTCTTTGGGACTAGCTCCTACGAGCAGTACTTC.

The J gene is TRBJ1-1, the V gene TRBV6-6; 7 positions match TRBD1. Per germline, CDR1 MNHNY and CDR2 SVGAGI (reference sequence). The CDR3 is 11 residues long. V gave up 2 bases and J gave up 12 bases; unmatched junction bases: 3. CDR3 sequence (DNA): TGTGCCAGCAGTTACGGACAGGTAACTTTCTTT. Protein sequence: CASSYGQVTFF.

This clonotype was seen at least ten times. The V and J genes are TRBV5-6 and TRBJ2-7, with D unresolved. The V end lost 2 bases, the J end lost 0 bases, and 9 bases lay between the germline ends. CDR3 size: 14 residues. Germline V lookup: CDR1 SGHDT, CDR2 YYEEEE. The CDR3 is CASSLDGGSYEQYF. Here the CDR3 DNA reads TGTGCCAGCAGCTTAGACGGCGGCTCCTACGAGCAGTACTTC.

The genes are TRBV19 and TRBJ1-1, with D possibly being TRBD1 (5 bases). Trimming shortened V by 5 bases and J by 6 bases, and 13 bases separated the two germline ends. The CDR3 loop spans 13 amino acids. Per germline, CDR1 LNHDA and CDR2 SQIVND (reference sequence). CDR3 coding DNA: TGTGCCAGTAGTGTTTACGGGGCGGCTGAAGCTTTCTTT. Its protein is CASSVYGAAEAFF.

This clonotype was seen a few times. V is TRBV12-3 or TRBV12-4 and J is TRBJ1-2; D is ambiguous. Deletions cut 0 bases from V and 4 bases from J, with 6 bases between. The length of the CDR3 is 13 residues. CDR3 sequence: CASSLANSYGYTF. The CDR3 DNA is TGTGCCAGCAGTTTAGCGAACAGCTATGGCTACACCTTC.

This clonotype was recorded many times. J is TRBJ2-5 and V is TRBV7-9; TRBD2 aligns across 12 bases. CDR1 is SEHNR and CDR2 is FQNEAQ in the germline V gene (reference sequence). This CDR3 comprises 16 residues. V dropped 5 bases and J dropped 0; count of bases not matched to a gene: 4. Here the CDR3 reads CASSPASGGDQETQYF. DNA for the CDR3: TGTGCCAGCAGCCCAGCTAGCGGGGGGGACCAAGAGACCCAGTACTTC.

The chain joins TRBV7-9 to TRBJ2-7; the D gene could be TRBD1 or TRBD2 (7 bases each). V was trimmed by 6 bases and J by 2 bases, leaving 11 bases between them. The CDR3 loop spans 13 amino acids. Germline V gives CDR1 SEHNR, CDR2 FQNEAQ (reference sequence). CDR3 coding DNA: TGTGCCAGCAGTCAGGGGGGGACCTACGAGCAGTACTTC. As protein: CASSQGGTYEQYF.

This chain uses TRBV27 with TRBJ1-5; 7 nucleotides align to TRBD1. In germline, CDR1 is MNHEY, CDR2 SMNVEV (reference sequence). V lost 4 bases and J lost 6; bases outside the gene matches: 3. The CDR3 sequence is 13 residues long. CDR3 bases: TGTGCCAGCAGTTCGACAGGGATTCAGCCCCAGCATTTT. This codes for CASSSTGIQPQHF.

V gene TRBV28 combines with J gene TRBJ1-5, with D perhaps matching TRBD1 (6 bases). Trimming cost V 7 bases and J 0 bases, with 16 bases left between them. CDR1 is MDHEN and CDR2 is SYDVKM in the germline V gene. The CDR3 length is 16 residues. CDR3 coding DNA: TGTGCCAGCATGGGGGCTGGGATGAATAGCAATCAGCCCCAGCATTTT. It is translated as CASMGAGMNSNQPQHF.

This clonotype was detected only a few times. The CDR3 nucleotides are TGTGCCAGCAGTTACGGGGACAACTTAAACACCGGGGAGCTGTTTTTT. Translation: CASSYGDNLNTGELFF. This chain links TRBV6-5 with TRBJ2-2; D might be TRBD1 (6 bases). CDR3 length: 16 residues. Trimming took off 2 bases at V and 2 bases at J, with 12 bases between the two ends. Germline V gives CDR1 MNHEY, CDR2 SVGAGI.

The chain has TRBV2 and TRBJ2-3, with 11 bases fitting TRBD2. Trimming took 5 bases from V and 3 from J; bases not matched to a gene: 7. The V gene's germline CDR1 is SNHLY and CDR2 FYNNEI. CDR3 length: 16 amino acids. Here the CDR3 DNA reads TGTGCCAGCAGTACCGGGACTAGCGGACCTACAGATACGCAGTATTTT. This sequence encodes CASSTGTSGPTDTQYF.

This clonotype showed up many times. V and J are TRBV7-8 and TRBJ2-5; D ambiguous. Germline V gene data show CDR1 as SGHVS and CDR2 as FQNEAQ. V dropped 3 bases and J dropped 5 bases, with 13 bases sitting between them. There are 14 residues in the CDR3. The CDR3 loop is CASSLSGLGETQYF. The CDR3 region has the DNA TGTGCCAGCAGCTTGTCCGGCTTGGGGGAGACCCAGTACTTC.

This clonotype was detected only a few times. V usage is TRBV23-1 and J usage is TRBJ1-6; possible D gene TRBD1, 5 bases. TRBV23-1 is known as an ORF, though its function is uncertain. Trimming took 4 bases from V and 4 from J, leaving 11 bases between them. This CDR3 region has 15 residues. The CDR3 spells CASSRGERYNSPLHF. Here the CDR3 DNA reads TGCGCCAGCAGTCGAGGGGAGCGGTATAATTCACCCCTCCACTTT.

This chain links TRBV3-1 with TRBJ2-5; 8 bases align to TRBD2. CDR3 length: 17 amino acids. The germline gives CDR1 LGHDT, CDR2 YNNKEL (reference sequence). With V trimmed by 0 bases and J by 1 base, 7 bases remained unmatched. CDR3 loop: CASSQDFSGIFQETQYF. DNA for the CDR3: TGTGCCAGCAGCCAAGATTTTAGCGGGATATTCCAAGAGACCCAGTACTTC.

This clonotype was seen a handful of times. CDR3 protein: CASSSGQTGYEQYF. The DNA of the CDR3 is TGTGCCAGCAGCTCGGGACAGACCGGCTACGAGCAGTACTTC. The gene calls are TRBV7-9 and TRBJ2-7; 7 nucleotides match TRBD1. V shed 4 bases, J shed 3 bases, and the junction held 6 bases outside the gene matches. This CDR3 contains 14 residues. Looked up from germline, CDR1 is SEHNR and CDR2 is FQNEAQ (reference sequence).

Worth noting for this clonotype: A much larger clone differs from this one at a single base, so this may be a read error. The missing conserved phenylalanine or tryptophan at the end of this CDR3 makes a read error likely. The chain combines TRBV19 with TRBJ2-1; D not certain. CDR3 size: 12 residues. Trimming stripped 0 bases from V and 9 bases from J, with 6 bases between. Germline V lookup: CDR1 LNHDA, CDR2 SQIVND (reference sequence). CDR3 amino acids: CASSIEGGEQFL. CDR3 nucleotides: TGTGCCAGTAGTATAGAAGGCGGTGAGCAGTTCCTC.

The sample holds a few counts of this clonotype. The J gene is TRBJ2-7, the V gene TRBV28, with D uncertain. Trimming cost V 4 bases and J 3 bases, with 16 bases left between them. The CDR3 spans 15 residues. Germline V gene lookup returns CDR1 MDHEN and CDR2 SYDVKM. The CDR3 region has the DNA TGTGCCAGCAGTTCAGACCGCTCGGGTGGCTACGAGCAGTACTTC. This codes for CASSSDRSGGYEQYF.

This CDR3 is CASSFANEKLFF. CDR3 coding DNA: TGTGCCAGCAGTTTCGCTAATGAAAAACTGTTTTTT. The chain uses TRBV12-3 or TRBV12-4 and TRBJ1-4; no clear D gene. The V end lost 3 bases, the J end lost 3 bases, and 2 bases lay between the germline ends. The CDR3 has 12 amino acids.